The rows below give T cell receptor beta chains drawn from one sample of a study of control samples from healthy donors and cancer patients. TCRdb keeps only in-frame clones here, not all; method: immunoSEQ multiplex PCR. The sample has some 120,000 clones; over 90% are singletons. What was sequenced was blood. Receptors originate from a man aged 25 to 40 in good health. CDR3s include the opening cysteine and the closing phenylalanine or tryptophan. D genes are given only for firm matches. Some rows have no size entry. The others give once, few or many, or a class for an expanded clone.

d_gene	j_gene	v_gene	abundance	CDR3aa	CDR3nt
NA	TRBJ1-4	TRBV18	NA	CASSLASWGDNEKLFF	TGTGCCAGCTCACTAGCCTCGTGGGGTGATAATGAAAAACTGTTTTTT
NA	TRBJ2-3	TRBV27	NA	CATGKSGPRRDTQYF	TGTGCCACCGGAAAGTCGGGGCCCAGGAGAGATACGCAGTATTTT
TRBD1	TRBJ1-3	TRBV7-9	NA	CASSYYTNRGTGNTIYF	TGTGCCAGCAGCTACTATACAAACAGGGGTACGGGAAACACCATATATTTT
TRBD1	TRBJ1-3	TRBV5-1	NA	CASSLDRDRVFGNTIYF	TGCGCCAGCAGCTTGGACCGGGACAGGGTTTTTGGAAACACCATATATTTT
NA	TRBJ2-2	TRBV9	NA	CASSVQYTGELFF	TGTGCCAGCAGCGTACAGTACACCGGGGAGCTGTTTTTT
TRBD2	TRBJ2-1	TRBV6-5	NA	CASSSLAGNEQFF	TGTGCCAGCAGTTCCCTAGCGGGGAATGAGCAGTTCTTC
NA	TRBJ1-2	TRBV19	NA	CATSHGDVRDIYGYTF	TGTGCCACCTCACACGGGGACGTCCGAGACATCTATGGCTACACCTTC
TRBD1	TRBJ1-5	TRBV30	NA	CAWSPPGQGVLYQPQHF	TGTGCCTGGAGCCCGCCGGGACAGGGGGTATTGTATCAGCCCCAGCATTTT
NA	TRBJ2-3	TRBV5-1	once	CASSGGESTDTQYF	TGCGCCAGCAGTGGCGGTGAAAGCACAGATACGCAGTATTTT
NA	TRBJ1-1	TRBV6-1	NA	CASSEWGQSNTEAFF	TGTGCCAGCAGTGAATGGGGGCAGTCGAACACTGAAGCTTTCTTT
NA	TRBJ1-3	TRBV24-1	NA	CATSDGRGLSGNTIYF	TGTGCCACCAGTGACGGGCGGGGACTCTCTGGAAACACCATATATTTT
NA	TRBJ2-2	TRBV13	NA	CASSFISGGVGRELFF	TGTGCCAGCAGCTTCATCTCCGGGGGCGTAGGGAGGGAGCTGTTTTTT
TRBD2	TRBJ2-1	TRBV5-1	once	CASSLGLAGGNEQFF	TGCGCCAGCAGCTTGGGACTAGCGGGGGGTAATGAGCAGTTCTTC
TRBD1	TRBJ1-2	TRBV28	NA	CASSIQGGTGYTF	TGTGCCAGCAGCATACAGGGGGGAACTGGCTACACCTTC
NA	TRBJ1-1	TRBV12-5	NA	CASAWYRTEAFF	TGTGCTAGTGCTTGGTATCGGACTGAAGCTTTCTTT
NA	TRBJ2-3	TRBV11-2	few	CASSPGTDTQYF	TGTGCCAGCAGCCCCGGCACAGATACGCAGTATTTT
TRBD2	TRBJ2-7	TRBV5-4	few	CASRPGRGPYEQYF	TGTGCCAGCCGCCCCGGGAGGGGTCCCTACGAGCAGTACTTC
NA	TRBJ1-4	TRBV7-2	NA	CASSLTGGEKLFF	TGTGCCAGCAGCTTAACGGGGGGGGAAAAACTGTTTTTT
TRBD1	TRBJ1-5	TRBV2	NA	CASSRDRVSNQPQHF	TGTGCCAGCTCCCGGGACAGGGTCAGCAATCAGCCCCAGCACTTT
NA	TRBJ2-3	TRBV7-2	NA	CASSFTSPDTQYF	TGTGCCAGCAGCTTTACTAGCCCAGATACGCAGTATTTT
NA	TRBJ2-6	TRBV6-4	NA	CARDIPVSGANVLTF	TGTGCCAGGGACATACCAGTCTCTGGGGCCAACGTCCTGACTTTC
NA	TRBJ2-7	TRBV19	NA	CASSPTAGPHYEQYF	TGTGCCAGTAGCCCCACCGCAGGGCCGCACTACGAGCAGTACTTC
TRBD1	TRBJ1-1	TRBV15	NA	CATSRDRGQRNTEAFF	TGTGCCACCAGCAGAGACAGGGGGCAACGGAACACTGAAGCTTTCTTT
TRBD1	TRBJ1-6	TRBV10-2	NA	CASWDRGSSYNSPLHF	TGCGCCAGCTGGGACAGGGGATCCTCCTATAATTCACCCCTCCACTTT
TRBD1	TRBJ1-1	TRBV5-1	NA	CASSVAQGRTEAFF	TGCGCCAGCAGCGTCGCACAGGGGCGGACTGAAGCTTTCTTT
NA	TRBJ2-3	TRBV27	NA	CASSLSIRGDTQYF	TGTGCCAGCAGTTTATCCATACGGGGAGATACGCAGTATTTT
TRBD1	TRBJ1-2	TRBV3-1/TRBV3-2	NA	CASSQRNRGSHGYTF	TGTGCCAGCAGCCAAAGGAACAGGGGGTCCCATGGCTACACCTTC
TRBD1	TRBJ1-1	TRBV27	NA	CASSLRQGAAEAFF	TGTGCCAGCAGTTTAAGGCAGGGGGCTGCTGAAGCTTTCTTT
TRBD2	TRBJ2-3	TRBV6-5	NA	CASSFRTSGDTQYF	TGTGCCAGCAGTTTCCGGACTAGCGGCGATACGCAGTATTTT
TRBD1	TRBJ1-2	TRBV11-2	NA	CASSLGGQGAKPHGYTF	TGTGCCAGCAGCCTCGGAGGACAGGGCGCCAAACCCCACGGCTACACCTTC
TRBD2	TRBJ2-5	TRBV5-4	once	CASSDTNWGGETQYF	TGTGCCAGCAGCGATACTAATTGGGGGGGAGAGACCCAGTACTTC
NA	TRBJ1-1	TRBV2	once	CASGVGSEAFF	TGTGCCAGCGGCGTGGGGTCTGAAGCTTTCTTT
NA	TRBJ1-3	TRBV9	NA	CASSVGQSFSGNTIYF	TGTGCCAGCAGCGTAGGACAGTCTTTCTCTGGAAACACCATATATTTT
TRBD2	TRBJ2-1	TRBV11-2	once	CASSLEGSGGANEQFF	TGTGCCAGCAGCTTAGAAGGTAGCGGGGGGGCCAATGAGCAGTTCTTC
TRBD1	TRBJ1-3	TRBV30	NA	CAWTGQGRNTIYF	TGTGCCTGGACGGGACAGGGTAGAAACACCATATATTTT
TRBD1	TRBJ1-2	TRBV2	NA	CASRGDSPNYGYTF	TGTGCCAGCAGGGGGGACAGTCCAAACTATGGCTACACCTTC
NA	TRBJ2-3	TRBV7-2	NA	CASSLGIVYRSGDTQYF	TGTGCCAGCAGCTTAGGGATAGTCTATCGTAGTGGAGATACGCAGTATTTT
NA	TRBJ2-7	TRBV19	NA	CASRPGETYEQYF	TGTGCCAGTAGGCCAGGGGAGACCTACGAGCAGTACTTC
TRBD1	TRBJ1-2	TRBV6-1	NA	CASSDLGTGRYGYTF	TGTGCCAGCAGTGACCTCGGGACAGGGAGGTATGGCTACACCTTC
NA	TRBJ1-2	TRBV9	NA	CASSGPGYTF	TGTGCCAGCAGCGGCCCTGGCTACACCTTC
NA	TRBJ1-5	TRBV30	NA	CAWGGNSNQPQHF	TGTGCCTGGGGGGGGAATAGCAATCAGCCCCAGCATTTT
NA	TRBJ1-5	TRBV4-1	NA	CASSPPASNQPQHF	TGCGCCAGCAGCCCCCCGGCTAGCAATCAGCCCCAGCATTTT
TRBD1	TRBJ1-1	TRBV5-4	once	CASSLQGANTEAFF	TGTGCCAGCAGCCTACAGGGGGCGAACACTGAAGCTTTCTTT
NA	TRBJ1-4	TRBV10-3	NA	CAISEGRNEKLFF	TGTGCCATCAGTGAAGGTCGGAATGAAAAACTGTTTTTT
NA	TRBJ2-3	TRBV6-5	NA	CASSYSNLDTQYF	TGTGCCAGCAGTTACTCTAACCTCGATACGCAGTATTTT
NA	TRBJ1-2	TRBV7-2	NA	CASSSKPQGWGYTF	TGTGCCAGCAGCTCCAAACCACAGGGTTGGGGCTACACCTTC
TRBD1	TRBJ2-2	TRBV5-1	NA	CASSHPGGWDTGELFF	TGCGCCAGCAGCCATCCAGGGGGCTGGGACACCGGGGAGCTGTTTTTT
TRBD2	TRBJ2-1	TRBV5-4	NA	CASTSGGVSYNEQFF	TGTGCCAGCACTAGCGGGGGGGTTTCTTACAATGAGCAGTTCTTC
NA	TRBJ2-3	TRBV5-5	NA	CASSSGRPGTDTQYF	TGTGCCAGCAGCTCCGGACGACCCGGCACAGATACGCAGTATTTT
NA	TRBJ1-2	TRBV7-8	few	CASSPSRGRANYGYTF	TGTGCCAGCAGTCCGAGCCGTGGTCGGGCTAACTATGGCTACACCTTC
NA	TRBJ2-2	TRBV5-4	NA	CASSLIRGTGELFF	TGTGCCAGCAGCTTGATCCGGGGGACCGGGGAGCTGTTTTTT
NA	TRBJ1-2	TRBV9	once	CASSAGQIYGYTF	TGTGCCAGCAGCGCCGGACAGATCTATGGCTACACCTTC
NA	TRBJ1-2	TRBV24-1	NA	CATSRSGGGYGYTF	TGTGCCACCTCTAGGTCCGGGGGCGGCTATGGCTACACCTTC
NA	TRBJ2-2	TRBV11-3	few	CASSLRGPANTGELFF	TGTGCCAGCAGCCTAAGGGGACCCGCGAACACCGGGGAGCTGTTTTTT
NA	TRBJ2-7	TRBV27	NA	CASSQKRDLGGEQYF	TGTGCCAGCAGCCAAAAACGGGATCTGGGGGGCGAGCAGTACTTC
NA	TRBJ2-3	TRBV6-5	NA	CASSYSGGLTPDTQYF	TGTGCCAGCAGTTACTCCGGAGGGTTGACGCCAGATACGCAGTATTTT
NA	TRBJ1-1	TRBV4-1	NA	CASSQDGPTEAFF	TGCGCCAGCAGCCAAGACGGGCCTACTGAAGCTTTCTTT
TRBD1	TRBJ1-5	TRBV15	few	CATSRGTGENQPQHF	TGTGCCACCAGCCGGGGGACAGGGGAGAATCAGCCCCAGCATTTT
NA	TRBJ2-1	TRBV7-3	NA	CASSLPSTRYNEQFF	TGTGCCAGCAGCTTACCCTCCACTAGGTACAATGAGCAGTTCTTC